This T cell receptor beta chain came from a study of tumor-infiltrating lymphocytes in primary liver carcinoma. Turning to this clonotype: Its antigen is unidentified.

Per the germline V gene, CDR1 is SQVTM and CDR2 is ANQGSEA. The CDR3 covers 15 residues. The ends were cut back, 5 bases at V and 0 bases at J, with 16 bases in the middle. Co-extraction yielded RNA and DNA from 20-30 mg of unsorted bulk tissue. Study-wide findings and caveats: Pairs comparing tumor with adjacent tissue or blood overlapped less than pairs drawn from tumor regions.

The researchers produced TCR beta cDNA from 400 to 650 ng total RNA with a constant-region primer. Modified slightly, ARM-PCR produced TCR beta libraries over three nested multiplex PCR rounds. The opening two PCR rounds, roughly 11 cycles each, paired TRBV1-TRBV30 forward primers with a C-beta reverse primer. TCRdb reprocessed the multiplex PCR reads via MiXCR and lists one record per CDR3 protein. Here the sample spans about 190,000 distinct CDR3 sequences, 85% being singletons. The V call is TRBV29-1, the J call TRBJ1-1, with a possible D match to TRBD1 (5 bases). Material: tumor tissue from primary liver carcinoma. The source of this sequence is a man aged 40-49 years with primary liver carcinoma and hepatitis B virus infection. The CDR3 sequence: CSVRGEWGMNTEAFF. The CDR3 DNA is TGCAGCGTTCGAGGGGAGTGGGGAATGAACACTGAAGCTTTCTTT.